The following is a TCR beta chain sequence with its context. What this receptor recognizes is not known. No base quality values were provided; no much bigger clone lies one nucleotide off. Looking up the germline V gene (reference sequence) yields CDR1 LNHDA and CDR2 SQIVND. The germline ends are 13 bases apart after V is trimmed by 3 bases and J by 7 bases. The CDR3 measures 14 amino acids from cysteine to phenylalanine. The sequence is cut down to CDR3 DNA, 42 bases in frame from base 1. At diagnosis, peripheral blood, uninvolved tumor-adjacent lung and tumor were collected and were preserved as a mix of fresh-frozen and FFPE material. For TCR repertoire profiling, blood samples were analyzed as peripheral blood mononuclear cells. TCR beta CDR3 regions were sequenced from DNA using the immunoSEQ Assay. As for how the authors treated the data: To compute T cell density, TCR beta template counts were normalized to usable DNA, which was estimated by amplifying housekeeping genes. Using the preseqR package, richness was estimated by extrapolating to 120,000 templates for tissue samples and 400,000 templates for PBMC samples. Clonality was taken to be one minus Pielou's evenness. Tissue-enriched TCRs were identified through differential abundance testing performed on productive amino-acid clonotypes, with a minimum total count of 5 and an alpha of 0.1. The Jaccard Index and the Morisita Overlap Index were used to measure how much the repertoires overlapped between compartments. GLIPH grouped TCR beta CDR3s together with public tetramer-defined viral CDR3s, and a viral motif had to include at least three viral sequences and show V-gene enrichment. This is the immuneACCESS table as TCRdb keeps it, with only in-frame sequences that have V and J called. A part of the clones is gone; compared with another copy, unresolved V genes explain less than half, and the rest is unexplained. The V and J calls and clone size come from that table; D and trimming were worked out from the DNA. In all, the sample holds under 150,000 clones, and more than 70% of those were seen once. Around 1.7% of the sample comes from the top ten.

These data originate in a study of T cells in localized non-small cell lung cancer (dated by TCRdb to about 2020). General notes on the study: The study examined T cell repertoires in 200 to 300 patients with early-stage NSCLC and compared tumors with uninvolved tumor-adjacent lungs. The cohort consisted of a few hundred treatment-naive NSCLC patients whose localized lung tumors had been resected. Of the NSCLC patients, 120 to 150 were male and some 97 were female, and the mean age was roughly 61 years.

The full study reports these points: Higher T cell density in blood was associated with longer overall survival, whereas higher clonality in adjacent lung was associated with shorter survival. Since the design was exploratory, TCR variables were selected using unadjusted p-values with no false-discovery rate correction. Because multi-region tumor sequencing was not performed, intratumor heterogeneity could not be ruled out. Uninvolved tumor-adjacent lung showed the highest T cell clonality, higher than tumor, which suggests more focused antigenic responses in the uninvolved tumor-adjacent lung. Of the top 100 tumor clones, a median of approximately 60 were detected in paired uninvolved adjacent lung; around 27 were also among that lung's top 100.

The source was peripheral blood, collected before any cancer treatment. The TCR comes from a female donor of 60 years or more with stage I lung adenocarcinoma. In this chain, TRBV19 is recombined with TRBJ1-5, with a weak D call of TRBD1 (5 bases match). The DNA sequence reads TGTGCCAGTAGTATCTTGTCCAGGGACCAGCCCCAGCATTTT. The translation is CASSILSRDQPQHF.